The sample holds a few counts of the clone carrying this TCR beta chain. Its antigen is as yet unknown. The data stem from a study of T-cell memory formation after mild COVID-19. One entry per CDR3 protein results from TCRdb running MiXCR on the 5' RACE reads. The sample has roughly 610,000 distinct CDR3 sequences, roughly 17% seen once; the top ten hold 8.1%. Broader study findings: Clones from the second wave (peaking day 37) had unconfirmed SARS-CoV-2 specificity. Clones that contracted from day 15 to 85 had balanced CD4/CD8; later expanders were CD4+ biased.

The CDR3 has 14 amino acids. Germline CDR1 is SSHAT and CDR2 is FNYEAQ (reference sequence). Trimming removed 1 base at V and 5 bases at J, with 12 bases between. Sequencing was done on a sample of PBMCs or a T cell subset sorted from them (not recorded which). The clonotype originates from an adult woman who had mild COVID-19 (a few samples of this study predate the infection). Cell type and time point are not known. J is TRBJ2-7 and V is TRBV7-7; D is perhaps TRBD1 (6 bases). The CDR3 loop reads CASSLGQDAHEQYF. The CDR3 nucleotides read TGTGCCAGCAGCTTAGGACAGGATGCCCACGAGCAGTACTTC.